The 23 T cell receptor beta chains reported below all come from one sample, sequenced in a study of blood T cells in healthy people across ages. The second PCR ran about 6 to 12 cycles with a sample-barcoded 5' primer and J-beta primers. MiXCR, applied by TCRdb to the 5' RACE reads, yields one record per CDR3 protein. The sample consists of approximately 770,000 distinct CDR3 sequences, 55% to 70% of them appearing once. Specimen: blood. These receptor sequences come from a man aged 25 to 40 in good health.

This clonotype has only a few counts. This chain connects TRBV20-1 to TRBJ2-6, with a possible D match to TRBD1 (5 bases). Trimming cost V 3 bases and J 1 base, with 10 bases left between them. There are 15 residues in the CDR3. Germline V CDR1 and CDR2: DFQATT, SNEGSKA (reference sequence). This chain's CDR3 is CSAREQGSGANVLTF. CDR3 DNA sequence: TGCAGTGCTAGGGAGCAGGGTTCTGGGGCCAACGTCCTGACTTTC.

The sample holds a few counts of this clonotype. The chain uses TRBV7-2 and TRBJ2-4, with D hard to call. The last part of the DNA fits TRBJ2-7 better; the J call may be wrong. Germline V lookup: CDR1 SGHTA, CDR2 FQGNSA. The CDR3 covers 15 residues. CDR3 loop: CASSLEGRMFYEQYF. The CDR3, as DNA: TGTGCCAGCAGCTTAGAGGGCCGTATGTTTTACGAGCAGTACTTC.

This chain connects TRBV7-9 to TRBJ1-1, with a weak D call TRBD1 (5 bases). Trimming removed 2 bases from V and 0 bases from J, with 10 bases in between. Germline V gene lookup returns CDR1 SEHNR and CDR2 FQNEAQ (reference sequence). The CDR3 has 15 residues. CDR3 loop: CASSLSGRMNTEAFF. CDR3 sequence (DNA): TGTGCCAGCAGCTTATCGGGACGGATGAACACTGAAGCTTTCTTT.

Only a few counts were recorded for this clonotype. This chain joins TRBV7-2 and TRBJ2-7; tentative D call: TRBD2 (7 bases). This CDR3 is built from 17 residues. Trimming removed 6 bases at V and 9 bases at J, with 30 bases between. From germline, CDR1 is SGHTA and CDR2 FQGNSA. In DNA form, the CDR3 reads TGTGCCAGCAGTCAAGGAGGGGGGAGGGGGTCATTGGACTCGCAGTACTTC. Its protein product is CASSQGGGRGSLDSQYF.

The V gene is TRBV12-5, the J gene TRBJ2-3; 7 bases match TRBD2. This CDR3 is built from 13 residues. The germline CDR1 and CDR2 sequences are LGHNT and FRNRAP. V trimming: 3 bases; J trimming: 5 bases; junction bases outside the gene matches: 2. The chain's CDR3 is CASGLAGIDTQYF. DNA for the CDR3: TGTGCTAGTGGTTTAGCGGGAATAGATACGCAGTATTTT. Variable domain in full (rest from reference TRBV12-5 and TRBJ2-3): DARVTQTPRHKVTEMGQEVTMRCQPILGHNTVFWYRQTMMQGLELLAYFRNRAPLDDSGMPKDRFSAEMPDATLATLKIQPSEPRDSAVYFCASGLAGIDTQYFGPGTRLTVL.

The chain employs TRBV14 and TRBJ2-6; D gene unclear. Trimming pared 6 bases from V and 0 bases from J, leaving 9 bases between. CDR3 length equals 15 residues. CDR1 and CDR2 from the germline V gene are SGHDN and FVKESK. In DNA form, the CDR3 reads TGTGCCAGCAGACCTACAGTCTCTGGGGCCAACGTCCTGACTTTC. It translates to CASRPTVSGANVLTF.

This clonotype was detected a few times. The V call is TRBV7-2, the J call TRBJ2-7; 11 bases agree with TRBD1. The germline CDR1 and CDR2 sequences are SGHTA and FQGNSA. This CDR3 region has 19 residues. V shed 0 bases and J 1 base; nucleotides not matched to a gene: 11. The CDR3 loop is CASSLASGTGGSLSYEQYF. The CDR3 coding sequence is TGTGCCAGCAGCTTAGCCTCCGGGACAGGGGGTTCACTGTCCTACGAGCAGTACTTC.

V and J are TRBV2 and TRBJ2-1; 10 nucleotides agree with TRBD2. The CDR3 length is 17 residues. J was trimmed by 0 bases and V by 8 bases; bases with no gene match: 10. Germline V gene data show CDR1 as SNHLY and CDR2 as FYNNEI. The DNA of the CDR3 is TGTGCCAGCCAACGTCTAGCGGGGGTTAGCTCCTACAATGAGCAGTTCTTC. Translation gives CASQRLAGVSSYNEQFF. Based on the CDR3 plus reference TRBV2 and TRBJ2-1, the full variable domain is EPEVTQTPSHQVTQMGQEVILRCVPISNHLYFYWYRQILGQKVEFLVSFYNNEISEKSEIFDDQFSVERPDGSNFTLKIRSTKLEDSAMYFCASQRLAGVSSYNEQFFGPGTRLTVL.

The chain carries TRBV7-3 and TRBJ2-1; D could derive from TRBD1 or TRBD2 (5 bases each). CDR1 is SGHTA, CDR2 FQGTGA, per germline. This CDR3 comprises 18 residues. Between the trimmed V and J ends, which lost 7 bases and 0 bases, there was a span of 22 bases. CDR3 sequence reads: CASNSPGREGSSYNEQFF. The CDR3 coding sequence is TGTGCCAGCAACTCACCCGGTCGAGAGGGGAGCTCCTACAATGAGCAGTTCTTC. Based on the CDR3 plus reference TRBV7-3 and TRBJ2-1, the full variable domain is GAGVSQTPSNKVTEKGKYVELRCDPISGHTALYWYRQSLGQGPEFLIYFQGTGAADDSGLPNDRFFAVRPEGSVSTLKIQRTERGDSAVYLCASNSPGREGSSYNEQFFGPGTRLTVL.

The chain recombines TRBV6-1 with TRBJ2-7; D tentatively fits TRBD1 or TRBD2 (6 bases each). The J call may be wrong; the DNA end is better matched by TRBJ2-5. The length of the CDR3 is 17 residues. In germline, CDR1 is MNHNS, CDR2 SASEGT. CDR3 residues: CASSRYREASHKETQYF. The CDR3, as DNA: TGTGCCAGCAGTCGGTACAGGGAGGCCTCCCACAAAGAGACCCAGTACTTC.

This clonotype was seen a handful of times. DNA for the CDR3: TGTGCCAGCAGCCCCCTGGACAGGAACATTCAGTACTTC. Encoded protein: CASSPLDRNIQYF. The rearrangement joins TRBV14 to TRBJ2-4, with 7 nucleotides matching TRBD1. Trimming at V came to 4 bases and at J to 7 bases, leaving 4 bases not matched to a gene. The CDR3 is 13 amino acids. Germline CDR1 and CDR2: SGHDN and FVKESK.

The CDR3: CASSFPTRQVPTEAFF. CDR3 coding DNA: TGTGCCAGCAGTTTTCCCACTCGACAGGTCCCAACTGAAGCTTTCTTT. J is TRBJ1-1 and V is TRBV12-3 or TRBV12-4; a possible D gene is TRBD1 (6 bases). Trimming took 3 bases from V and 5 from J, leaving 19 bases between them. The CDR3 has 16 residues.

The rearrangement uses TRBV5-1 and TRBJ2-5; TRBD2 might be the D (7 bases). The CDR3 sequence is 14 residues long. With 6 bases removed from V and 6 bases from J, the gap between germline ends came to 18 bases. CDR1 is SGHRS and CDR2 is YFSETQ in the germline V gene. The CDR3 DNA reads TGCGCCAGCACTTGGGGGGGCGATGATAAGACCCAGTACTTC. It translates to CASTWGGDDKTQYF.

The CDR3 reads CASQASSYNSPLHF. As DNA, the CDR3 is TGTGCCAGCCAGGCGAGCTCCTATAATTCACCCCTCCACTTT. The chain recombines TRBV6-1 with TRBJ1-6, with unresolved D. The germline V gene has CDR1 MNHNS and CDR2 SASEGT. Trimming removed 8 bases at V and 0 bases at J, with 8 bases between. The CDR3 has 14 residues.

The chain is built from TRBV12-3 or TRBV12-4 and TRBJ2-3, with 14 bases matching TRBD2. This CDR3 is 17 amino acids long. V lost 5 bases and J lost 2; bases outside the gene matches: 6. Here the CDR3 reads CASSTRTSGGFTDTQYF. CDR3 bases: TGTGCCAGCAGTACCAGGACTAGCGGGGGGTTCACAGATACGCAGTATTTT.

The chain links TRBV7-2 to TRBJ2-1; D unresolved. V lost 1 base and J lost 6, with 10 bases in between. CDR3 length: 14 residues. Germline CDR1 and CDR2: SGHTA and FQGNSA. The chain's CDR3 is CASSLGPASNEQFF. CDR3 DNA sequence: TGTGCCAGCAGCTTAGGACCGGCCTCCAATGAGCAGTTCTTC.

The chain couples TRBV4-2 to TRBJ1-1; 8 positions agree with TRBD1. Germline assignment: CDR1 LGHNA and CDR2 YNFKEQ. V was clipped by 2 bases and J by 0 bases; unmatched bases: 11. The length of the CDR3 is 18 residues. The CDR3 here is CASSQKLRGRTMNTEAFF. CDR3 nucleotide sequence: TGTGCCAGCAGCCAAAAGCTCAGGGGGCGGACCATGAACACTGAAGCTTTCTTT.

V gene TRBV2 combines with J gene TRBJ1-6; D is unclear. Germline V gene data show CDR1 as SNHLY and CDR2 as FYNNEI. The CDR3 is 15 amino acids. Deletions cut 1 base from V and 3 bases from J, with 7 bases between. Here the CDR3 reads CASSEGGVYNSPLHF. The CDR3 DNA reads as TGTGCCAGCAGTGAAGGAGGAGTCTATAATTCACCCCTCCACTTT.

This chain connects TRBV20-1 to TRBJ2-7; TRBD2 might be the D (6 bases). The end of the DNA aligns better with TRBJ2-5, so the J call may be wrong. Germline CDR1 is DFQATT and CDR2 is SNEGSKA (reference sequence). CDR3 length: 14 residues. DNA of the CDR3: TGCAGTGCGACTCCCGGGGGAACCTTAGAGACCCAGTACTTC. It translates to CSATPGGTLETQYF.

The chain is built from TRBV15 and TRBJ2-7; 9 bases are a match to TRBD1. Looked up from germline, CDR1 is LNHNV and CDR2 is YYDKDF (reference sequence). The CDR3 spans 15 residues. J gave up 4 bases and V 1 base, and 5 bases lay outside the gene matches. The CDR3 DNA reads TGTGCCACCAGCAGAGGTGGGACAGGGAGGTACGAGCAGTACTTC. This encodes CATSRGGTGRYEQYF. Combining the CDR3 with reference TRBV15 and TRBJ2-7 gives the whole variable domain DAMVIQNPRYQVTQFGKPVTLSCSQTLNHNVMYWYQQKSSQAPKLLFHYYDKDFNNEADTPDNFQSRRPNTSFCFLDIRSPGLGDTAMYLCATSRGGTGRYEQYFGPGTRLTVT.

The chain couples TRBV7-9 to TRBJ2-3; TRBD2 aligns across 10 bases. The CDR3 extends over 15 amino acids. Trimming cost V 4 bases and J 2 bases; bases outside gene matches: 3. Germline CDR1 and CDR2: SEHNR and FQNEAQ (reference sequence). CDR3 bases: TGTGCCAGCAGCTCTAGCGGGAGCCCCACAGATACGCAGTATTTT. Protein sequence: CASSSSGSPTDTQYF.

The table lists this clonotype with many counts. A clone one base away is much larger, so this may be a read error. This sequence joins TRBV4-3 and TRBJ2-1, with no clear D. The DNA matches TRBJ2-7 better at its end, which makes the J call doubtful. The CDR3 contains 13 residues. The germline V gene has CDR1 LGHNA and CDR2 YSLEER. Here the CDR3 reads CASSQGAYNEQYF. In DNA form, the CDR3 reads TGCGCCAGCAGCCAAGGTGCCTACAATGAGCAGTACTTC.

The chain combines TRBV4-1 with TRBJ2-1; 7 nucleotides agree with TRBD2. J gave up 5 bases and V 0 bases, and 4 bases lay outside the gene matches. The CDR3 spans 15 residues. CDR1 is MGHRA and CDR2 is YSYEKL in the germline V gene. The CDR3 region has the DNA TGCGCCAGCAGCCAAGACGGCGGGAGCCACAATGAGCAGTTCTTC. Translation: CASSQDGGSHNEQFF.